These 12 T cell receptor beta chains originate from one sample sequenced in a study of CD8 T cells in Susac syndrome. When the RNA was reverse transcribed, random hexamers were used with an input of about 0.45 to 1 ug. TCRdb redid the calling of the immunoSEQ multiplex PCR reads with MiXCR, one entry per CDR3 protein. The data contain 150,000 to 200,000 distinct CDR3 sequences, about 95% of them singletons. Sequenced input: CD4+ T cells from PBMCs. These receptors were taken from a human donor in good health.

In DNA form, the CDR3 reads TGTGCCAGCAGCCAACGGGGGTCTTGGACTGAAGCTTTCTTT. Residues: CASSQRGSWTEAFF. This chain uses TRBV16 with TRBJ1-1, with a tentative D call TRBD1 (5 bases). The V end was cut by 2 bases, the J end by 5 bases, with 12 bases between. The CDR3 runs 14 residues. Looked up from germline, CDR1 is KGHSY and CDR2 is FQNENV.

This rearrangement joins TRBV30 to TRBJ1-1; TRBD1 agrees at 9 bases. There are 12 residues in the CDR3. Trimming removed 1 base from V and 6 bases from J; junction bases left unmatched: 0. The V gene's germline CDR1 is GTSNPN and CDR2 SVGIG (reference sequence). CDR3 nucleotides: TGTGCCTGGAGTGGGACAGGGGCTGAAGCTTTCTTT. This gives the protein CAWSGTGAEAFF.

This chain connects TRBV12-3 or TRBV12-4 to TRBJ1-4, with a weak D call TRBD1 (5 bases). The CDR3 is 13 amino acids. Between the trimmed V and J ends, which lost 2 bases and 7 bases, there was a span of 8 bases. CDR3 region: CASSLLRGEKLFF. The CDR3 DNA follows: TGTGCCAGCAGTTTACTGAGGGGTGAAAAACTGTTTTTT.

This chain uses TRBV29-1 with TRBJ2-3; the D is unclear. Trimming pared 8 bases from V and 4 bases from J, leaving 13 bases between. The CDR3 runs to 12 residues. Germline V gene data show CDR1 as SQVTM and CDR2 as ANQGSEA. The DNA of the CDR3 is TGCAGCATCACCCCAGGCGCAGATACGCAGTATTTT. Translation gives CSITPGADTQYF.

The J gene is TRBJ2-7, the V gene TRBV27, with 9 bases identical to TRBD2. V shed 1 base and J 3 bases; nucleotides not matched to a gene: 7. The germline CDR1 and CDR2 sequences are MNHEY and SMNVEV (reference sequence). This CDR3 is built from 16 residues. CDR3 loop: CASSLFGRGRVYEQYF. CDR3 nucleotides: TGTGCCAGCAGTTTATTTGGTCGCGGGAGGGTCTACGAGCAGTACTTC.

CDR3 residues: CASSFAFIYRGRRYNEQFF. The CDR3 nucleotides are TGTGCCAGCAGTTTCGCATTTATCTACAGGGGGCGTAGGTACAATGAGCAGTTCTTC. J is TRBJ2-1 and V is TRBV28, with 9 bases lining up with TRBD1. Trimming took 3 bases from V and 4 from J; bases not matched to a gene: 16. This CDR3 region has 19 residues. CDR1 MDHEN and CDR2 SYDVKM come from the germline V gene.

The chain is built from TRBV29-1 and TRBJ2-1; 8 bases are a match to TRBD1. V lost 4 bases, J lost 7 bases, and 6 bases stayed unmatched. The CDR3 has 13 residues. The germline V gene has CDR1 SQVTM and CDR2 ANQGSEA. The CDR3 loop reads CSVGTGLGNEQFF. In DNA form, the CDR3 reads TGCAGCGTTGGGACAGGGCTCGGAAATGAGCAGTTCTTC.

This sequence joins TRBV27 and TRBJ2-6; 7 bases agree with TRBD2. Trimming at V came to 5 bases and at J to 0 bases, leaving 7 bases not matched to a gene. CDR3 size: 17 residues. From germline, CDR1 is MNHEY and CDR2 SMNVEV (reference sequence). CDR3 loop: CASSPLADSSGANVLTF. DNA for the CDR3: TGTGCCAGCAGTCCCCTAGCGGATAGCTCTGGGGCCAACGTCCTGACTTTC.

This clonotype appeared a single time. CDR3 sequence reads: CATSRDPGTSTGYTF. CDR3 DNA sequence: TGTGCCACCAGCAGAGATCCCGGGACAAGCACTGGCTACACCTTC. This chain uses TRBV15 with TRBJ1-2; TRBD1 is a possible D gene (6 bases). This CDR3 is 15 amino acids long. CDR1 LNHNV and CDR2 YYDKDF come from the germline V gene (reference sequence). V gave up 0 bases and J gave up 7 bases, with 15 bases separating them.

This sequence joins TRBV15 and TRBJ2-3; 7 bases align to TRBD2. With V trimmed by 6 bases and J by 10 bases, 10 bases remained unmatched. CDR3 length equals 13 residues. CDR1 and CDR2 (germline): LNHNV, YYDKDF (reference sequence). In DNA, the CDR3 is TGTGCCACCAGTTCCGCGGGAGCTGTCGCGCAGTATTTT. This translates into CATSSAGAVAQYF.

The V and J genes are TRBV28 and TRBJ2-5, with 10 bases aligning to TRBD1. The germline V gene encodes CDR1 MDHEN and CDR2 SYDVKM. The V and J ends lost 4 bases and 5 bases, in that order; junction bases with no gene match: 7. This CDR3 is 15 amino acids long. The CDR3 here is CASSSPGQGMETQYF. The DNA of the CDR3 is TGTGCCAGCAGTTCACCGGGACAGGGGATGGAGACCCAGTACTTC.

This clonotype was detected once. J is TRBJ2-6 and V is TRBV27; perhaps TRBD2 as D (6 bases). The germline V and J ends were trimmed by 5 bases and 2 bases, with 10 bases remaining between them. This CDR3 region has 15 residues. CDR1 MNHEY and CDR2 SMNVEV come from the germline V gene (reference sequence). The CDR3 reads CASSVAAAGANVLTF. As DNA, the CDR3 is TGTGCCAGCAGTGTAGCGGCTGCTGGGGCCAACGTCCTGACTTTC.